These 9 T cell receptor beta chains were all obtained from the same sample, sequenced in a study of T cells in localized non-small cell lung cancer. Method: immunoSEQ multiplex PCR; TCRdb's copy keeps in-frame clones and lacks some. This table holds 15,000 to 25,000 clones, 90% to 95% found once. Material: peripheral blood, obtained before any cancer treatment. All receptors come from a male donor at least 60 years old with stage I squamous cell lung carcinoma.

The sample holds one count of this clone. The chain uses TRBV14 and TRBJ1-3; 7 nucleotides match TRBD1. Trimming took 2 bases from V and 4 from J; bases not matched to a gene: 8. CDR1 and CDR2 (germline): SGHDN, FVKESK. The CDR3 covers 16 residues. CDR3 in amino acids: CASSQKLTGTGNTIYF. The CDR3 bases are TGTGCCAGCAGCCAAAAACTGACAGGGACCGGAAACACCATATATTTT. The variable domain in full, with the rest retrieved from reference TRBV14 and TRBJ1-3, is EAGVTQFPSHSVIEKGQTVTLRCDPISGHDNLYWYRRVMGKEIKFLLHFVKESKQDESGMPNNRFLAERTGGTYSTLKVQPAELEDSGVYFCASSQKLTGTGNTIYFGEGSWLTVV.

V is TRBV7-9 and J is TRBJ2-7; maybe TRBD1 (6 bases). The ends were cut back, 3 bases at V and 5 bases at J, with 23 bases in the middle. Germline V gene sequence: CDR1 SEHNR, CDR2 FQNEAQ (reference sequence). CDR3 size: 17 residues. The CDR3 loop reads CASSFPGVTGIINEQYF. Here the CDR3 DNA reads TGTGCCAGCAGCTTCCCCGGGGTCACAGGGATAATAAACGAGCAGTACTTC.

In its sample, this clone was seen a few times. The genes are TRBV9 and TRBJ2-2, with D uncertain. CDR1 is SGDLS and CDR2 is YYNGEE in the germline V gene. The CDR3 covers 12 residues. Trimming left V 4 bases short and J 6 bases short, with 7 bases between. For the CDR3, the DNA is TGTGCCAGCAGCACAACCTCCGGGGAGCTGTTTTTT. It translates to CASSTTSGELFF.

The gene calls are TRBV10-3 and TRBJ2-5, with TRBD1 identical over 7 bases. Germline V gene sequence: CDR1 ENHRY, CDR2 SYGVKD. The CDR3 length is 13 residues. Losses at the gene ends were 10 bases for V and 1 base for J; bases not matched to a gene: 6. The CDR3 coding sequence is TGTGCCACACGGGACAGTATCCAAGAGACCCAGTACTTC. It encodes CATRDSIQETQYF.

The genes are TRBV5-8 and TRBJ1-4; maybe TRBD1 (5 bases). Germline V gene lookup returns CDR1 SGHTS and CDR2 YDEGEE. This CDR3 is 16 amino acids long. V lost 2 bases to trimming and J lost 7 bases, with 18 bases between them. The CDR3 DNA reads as TGTGCCAGCAGCTTAGGGGTACCGGCCGGGAGTGAAAAACTGTTTTTT. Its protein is CASSLGVPAGSEKLFF.

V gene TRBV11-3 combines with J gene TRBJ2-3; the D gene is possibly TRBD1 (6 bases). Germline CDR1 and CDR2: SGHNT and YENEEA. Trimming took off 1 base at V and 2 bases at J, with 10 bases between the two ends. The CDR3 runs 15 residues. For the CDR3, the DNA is TGTGCCAGCAGCTTAGGGACAGCCCTCACAGATACGCAGTATTTT. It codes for CASSLGTALTDTQYF.

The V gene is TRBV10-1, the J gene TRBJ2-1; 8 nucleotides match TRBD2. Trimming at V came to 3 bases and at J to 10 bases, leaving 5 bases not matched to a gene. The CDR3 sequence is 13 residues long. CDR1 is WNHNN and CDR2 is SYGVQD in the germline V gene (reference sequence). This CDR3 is CASSETSGAEQFF. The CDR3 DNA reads TGCGCCAGCAGTGAAACTAGCGGAGCCGAGCAGTTCTTC.

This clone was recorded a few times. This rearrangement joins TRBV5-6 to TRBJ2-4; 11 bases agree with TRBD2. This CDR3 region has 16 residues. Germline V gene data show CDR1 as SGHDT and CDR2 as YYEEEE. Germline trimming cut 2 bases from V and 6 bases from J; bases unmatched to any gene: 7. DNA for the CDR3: TGTGCCAGCAGCTTATACTTGACTAGCGGGGTAAACATTCAGTACTTC. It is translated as CASSLYLTSGVNIQYF.

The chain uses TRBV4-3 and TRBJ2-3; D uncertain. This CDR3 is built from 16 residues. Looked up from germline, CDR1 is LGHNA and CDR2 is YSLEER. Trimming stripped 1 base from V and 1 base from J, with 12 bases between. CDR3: CASSQVGLAGTDTQYF. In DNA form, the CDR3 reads TGCGCCAGCAGCCAAGTTGGTCTGGCCGGCACAGATACGCAGTATTTT.